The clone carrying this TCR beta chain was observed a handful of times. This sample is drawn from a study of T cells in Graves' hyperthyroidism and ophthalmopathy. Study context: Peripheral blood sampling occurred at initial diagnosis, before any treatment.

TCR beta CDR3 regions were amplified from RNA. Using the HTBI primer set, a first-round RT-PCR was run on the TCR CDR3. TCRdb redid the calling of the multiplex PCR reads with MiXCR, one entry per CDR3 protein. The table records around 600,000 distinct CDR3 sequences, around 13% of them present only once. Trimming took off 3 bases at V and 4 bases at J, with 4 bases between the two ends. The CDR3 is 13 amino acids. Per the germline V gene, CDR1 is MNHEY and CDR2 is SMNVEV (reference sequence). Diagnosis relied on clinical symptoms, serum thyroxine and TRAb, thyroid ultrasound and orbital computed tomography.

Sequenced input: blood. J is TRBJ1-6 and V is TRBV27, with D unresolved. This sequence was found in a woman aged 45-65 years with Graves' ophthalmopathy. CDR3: CASSFGYNSPLHF. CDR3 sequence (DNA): TGTGCCAGCAGTTTCGGTTATAATTCACCCCTCCACTTT.